The clone carrying this T cell receptor beta chain has only a few counts. Its antigen is unknown. Together with a sample-barcoded 5' primer, a J-beta primer mix was included in a second PCR lasting about 7 to 11 cycles. A template-switch adaptor with 12 random nucleotides tagged each cDNA molecule. Paired-end reads containing CDR3 totaled no fewer than 3 million for each sample. TCRdb used MiXCR to reprocess the 5' RACE reads, holding one entry per CDR3 protein. The sample contains some 290,000 distinct CDR3 sequences, roughly 27% of which appear only once. The CDR3 has 15 amino acids. Germline lookup yields CDR1 SGHVT and CDR2 SQSDAQ. V was shortened by 6 bases and J by 5 bases, with 17 bases between the two germline ends. The data were obtained in a study of blood T cells in healthy people across ages. General study points: There was a strong correlation between TCR beta diversity and naive T cell percentage.

This rearrangement joins TRBV7-4 to TRBJ2-1; TRBD1 might be the D (6 bases). The specimen sequenced was blood. The sequence was collected from a woman aged 70-85 years in good health. In DNA form, the CDR3 reads TGTGCCAGCAGTACAGGGTCAGCAATAGACAATGAGCAGTTCTTC. This encodes CASSTGSAIDNEQFF. Complete variable domain (other parts from reference TRBV7-4 and TRBJ2-1): GAGVSQSPRYKVAKRGRDVALRCDSISGHVTLYWYRQTLGQGSEVLTYSQSDAQRDKSGRPSGRFSAERPERSVSTLKIQRTEQGDSAVYLCASSTGSAIDNEQFFGPGTRLTVL.